One and the same sample provided the 10 T cell receptor beta chains below, sequenced in a study of blood T cell repertoires in COVID-19. Clones were read by immunoSEQ multiplex PCR, and TCRdb kept only the in-frame ones, dropping some. The sample lists about 90,000 clones; 77% were seen once. Source material: peripheral blood. The receptors originated from a woman at least 80 years old with acute or convalescent COVID-19.

The V call is TRBV19, the J call TRBJ2-5, with D possibly matching TRBD2 (6 bases). V lost 5 bases, J lost 0 bases, and 22 bases lay in between. The CDR3 is made up of 18 amino acids. The germline V gene has CDR1 LNHDA and CDR2 SQIVND (reference sequence). Here the CDR3 reads CASSPSPGLALYQETQYF. CDR3 DNA sequence: TGTGCCAGTAGTCCTAGCCCGGGGCTAGCGCTGTACCAAGAGACCCAGTACTTC.

The rearrangement links TRBV19 to TRBJ1-6; TRBD1 matches at 8 bases. The V and J ends lost 8 bases and 0 bases, in that order; junction bases with no gene match: 3. The CDR3 consists of 15 residues. Germline CDR1 and CDR2: LNHDA and SQIVND (reference sequence). Written as DNA, the CDR3 is TGTGCCAGTGGAGACAGGGGCTCCTATAATTCACCCCTCCACTTT. This codes for CASGDRGSYNSPLHF.

The rearrangement uses TRBV6-5 and TRBJ2-7, with TRBD2 matching 10 bases. The CDR3 length is 16 residues. Trimming cost V 4 bases and J 6 bases; bases outside gene matches: 12. Per germline, CDR1 MNHEY and CDR2 SVGAGI. Here the CDR3 reads CASSSVASGRIAEQYF. The CDR3 nucleotides are TGTGCCAGCAGTTCGGTGGCTAGCGGGAGAATCGCCGAGCAGTACTTC.

CDR3 amino acids: CASRPGTGVGSEGYTF. Here the CDR3 DNA reads TGTGCCAGCAGGCCCGGGACAGGGGTAGGATCGGAGGGCTACACCTTC. The genes are TRBV2 and TRBJ1-2, with 10 bases lining up with TRBD1. V gave up 6 bases and J gave up 8 bases; unmatched junction bases: 15. The CDR3 is made up of 16 amino acids. Germline CDR1 is SNHLY and CDR2 is FYNNEI. Supplemented by reference TRBV2 and TRBJ1-2, the full variable domain reads EPEVTQTPSHQVTQMGQEVILRCVPISNHLYFYWYRQILGQKVEFLVSFYNNEISEKSEIFDDQFSVERPDGSNFTLKIRSTKLEDSAMYFCASRPGTGVGSEGYTFGSGTRLTVV.

The gene calls are TRBV7-6 and TRBJ2-2; D uncertain. V lost 2 bases, J lost 3 bases, and 4 bases lay in between. The CDR3 contains 13 residues. From germline, CDR1 is SGHVS and CDR2 FNYEAQ. The CDR3: CASSLQYTGELFF. For the CDR3, the DNA is TGTGCCAGCAGCTTACAGTACACCGGGGAGCTGTTTTTT.

A remark on this clone: This sample also contains other DNA sequences that code for the same CDR3. The CDR3 spells CATSDLQGPNTGELFF. The CDR3, as DNA: TGTGCCACCAGTGATTTGCAGGGCCCGAACACCGGGGAGCTGTTTTTT. The chain employs TRBV24-1 and TRBJ2-2; a possible D gene is TRBD1 (5 bases). The V gene lost 0 bases and the J gene lost 0 bases, with 7 bases spanning the gap. The CDR3 runs to 16 residues. Germline V CDR1 and CDR2: KGHDR, SFDVKD.

V and J are TRBV29-1 and TRBJ2-3; D might be TRBD2 (9 bases). Trimming stripped 6 bases from V and 1 base from J, with 17 bases between. Looked up from germline, CDR1 is SQVTM and CDR2 is ANQGSEA. This CDR3 has 15 residues. The CDR3 nucleotides read TGCAGCGTGGGACAGGCGGGGGGGGGCACAGATACGCAGTATTTT. Protein product: CSVGQAGGGTDTQYF.

The rearrangement links TRBV7-8 to TRBJ2-3, with D possibly TRBD2 on 6 matching bases. Germline V gene data show CDR1 as SGHVS and CDR2 as FQNEAQ. Trimming shortened V by 4 bases and J by 7 bases, and 18 bases separated the two germline ends. The CDR3 has 15 residues. This CDR3 is CASSSSEGGLNTQYF. The CDR3 DNA sequence: TGTGCCAGCAGCTCATCCGAGGGAGGCCTAAATACGCAGTATTTT.

V and J are TRBV12-3 or TRBV12-4 and TRBJ2-7, with D possibly matching TRBD2 (5 bases). CDR3 size: 12 residues. The ends were cut back, 6 bases at V and 6 bases at J, with 12 bases in the middle. CDR3 protein: CASSLLESEQYF. In nucleotides, the CDR3 is TGTGCCAGCAGCTTACTAGAGTCCGAGCAGTACTTC.

The J gene is TRBJ2-5, the V gene TRBV19; possibly TRBD1 for D (6 bases). The ends were cut back, 7 bases at V and 5 bases at J, with 17 bases in the middle. The V gene's germline CDR1 is LNHDA and CDR2 SQIVND (reference sequence). CDR3 length: 14 residues. The CDR3 loop is CASIGADSGETQYF. The CDR3 DNA follows: TGTGCCAGTATCGGGGCGGACAGTGGCGAGACCCAGTACTTC.